These 21 T cell receptor beta chains were sequenced from one sample in a study of blood T cell repertoires in COVID-19 (dated by TCRdb to between 2020 and 2021). The method behind the library was the immunoSEQ multiplex PCR assay. TCRdb carries this immuneACCESS record with in-frame sequences only. Its versions omit some clonotypes, under half of them owing to an unresolved V gene in the studies checked, with the rest unexplained. In this sample the table shows about 200,000 clones, around three quarters of which occur a single time. Roughly 7% of the sample is in the top ten clones. Source material: peripheral blood. These receptors all stem from a woman between 65 and 79 years old with acute or convalescent COVID-19.

The V gene is TRBV5-1, the J gene TRBJ1-2, with 9 bases matching TRBD1. J was trimmed by 5 bases and V by 2 bases; bases with no gene match: 4. The CDR3 runs to 14 residues. Looked up from germline, CDR1 is SGHRS and CDR2 is YFSETQ. For the CDR3, the DNA is TGCGCCAGCAGCTTCGCCGGGACAGGGTATGGCTACACCTTC. The encoded protein is CASSFAGTGYGYTF.

This clone has only a few counts. The chain joins TRBV11-2 to TRBJ2-1, with 10 bases matching TRBD1. Germline lookup yields CDR1 SGHAT and CDR2 FQNNGV. The V segment lost 7 bases and the J segment 9 bases; nucleotides outside the gene matches: 9. This CDR3 is 14 amino acids long. CDR3 DNA: TGTGCCAGCATTCAAGGGACAGGGGTGGGTGAGCAGTTCTTC. Protein sequence: CASIQGTGVGEQFF.

The chain has TRBV6-2 or TRBV6-3 and TRBJ2-5; TRBD1 agrees at 10 bases. Germline V CDR1 and CDR2: MNHEY, SVGEGT. This CDR3 has 17 amino acids. V shed 0 bases, J shed 4 bases, and the junction held 8 bases outside the gene matches. The chain's CDR3 is CASSYSSSTGGAETQYF. The DNA of the CDR3 is TGTGCCAGCAGTTACTCGAGTTCGACAGGGGGCGCAGAGACCCAGTACTTC.

This clone was counted between two and nine times. This chain joins TRBV3-1 (or the pseudogene TRBV3-2) and TRBJ2-7; TRBD2 agrees at 10 bases. Germline V gives CDR1 LGHDT, CDR2 YNNKEL (reference sequence). The CDR3 runs 15 residues. The junction had 8 bases not matched to a gene; V was cut back by 4 bases and J by 5 bases. Written as DNA, the CDR3 is TGTGCCAGCAGCCTCTCGGGACTAGCGACGCACGAGCAGTACTTC. It codes for CASSLSGLATHEQYF.

The chain uses TRBV6-6 and TRBJ1-4; 7 bases fit TRBD1. The CDR3 sequence is 14 residues long. J gave up 4 bases and V 7 bases, and 6 bases lay outside the gene matches. Per the germline V gene, CDR1 is MNHNY and CDR2 is SVGAGI (reference sequence). The CDR3 protein is CASILDRVNEKLFF. DNA of the CDR3: TGTGCCAGCATCCTCGACAGGGTTAATGAAAAACTGTTTTTT.

This clone appeared many times. The chain recombines TRBV20-1 with TRBJ1-4, with D tentatively TRBD1 (6 bases). CDR3 length: 14 amino acids. From germline, CDR1 is DFQATT and CDR2 SNEGSKA (reference sequence). The V gene lost 3 bases and the J gene lost 3 bases, with 11 bases spanning the gap. CDR3 sequence: CSASSNRANEKLFF. The DNA for the CDR3 is TGCAGTGCTAGTTCCAACAGGGCTAATGAAAAACTGTTTTTT.

This chain joins TRBV18 and TRBJ2-3, with 11 bases fitting TRBD2. V dropped 5 bases and J dropped 3; count of bases not matched to a gene: 4. Germline CDR1 and CDR2: KGHSH and LQKENI. This CDR3 contains 15 residues. CDR3 nucleotide sequence: TGTGCCAGCTCATTTCTAGCGGGGGGAACAGATACGCAGTATTTT. Protein product: CASSFLAGGTDTQYF.

This chain connects TRBV9 to TRBJ2-2; possibly TRBD1 for D (5 bases). Germline lookup yields CDR1 SGDLS and CDR2 YYNGEE. V dropped 4 bases and J dropped 5 bases, with 12 bases sitting between them. The CDR3 loop spans 14 amino acids. The CDR3 bases are TGTGCCAGCAGCACTCAGGGCGGAACCGGGGAGCTGTTTTTT. It translates to CASSTQGGTGELFF. Complete variable domain (other parts from reference TRBV9 and TRBJ2-2): DSGVTQTPKHLITATGQRVTLRCSPRSGDLSVYWYQQSLDQGLQFLIQYYNGEERAKGNILERFSAQQFPDLHSELNLSSLELGDSALYFCASSTQGGTGELFFGEGSRLTVL.

The V call is TRBV6-6, the J call TRBJ2-2, with 7 bases lining up with TRBD2. The J segment lost 1 base and the V segment lost 5 bases, leaving 4 bases of the junction unmatched. The CDR3 covers 15 residues. Looked up from germline, CDR1 is MNHNY and CDR2 is SVGAGI (reference sequence). In DNA, the CDR3 is TGTGCCAGCAGTCAGAGCGGGGTGAACACCGGGGAGCTGTTTTTT. Translating it yields CASSQSGVNTGELFF.

The gene calls are TRBV29-1 and TRBJ1-2; unclear D gene. This CDR3 contains 12 residues. With 1 base removed from V and 8 bases from J, the gap between germline ends came to 11 bases. Germline CDR1 SQVTM, CDR2 ANQGSEA. CDR3 region: CSVEGGIEGYTF. CDR3 nucleotides: TGCAGCGTTGAAGGAGGGATTGAGGGCTACACCTTC.

The chain joins TRBV4-1 to TRBJ2-1; the D is unclear. Germline-derived CDR1 and CDR2 are MGHRA and YSYEKL. The V gene lost 3 bases and the J gene lost 0 bases, with 12 bases spanning the gap. The CDR3 runs to 16 residues. The CDR3 DNA sequence: TGCGCCAGCAGCCACGAGTACCCTAGCTCCTACAATGAGCAGTTCTTC. This gives the protein CASSHEYPSSYNEQFF.

In this sample, this clone turned up many times. The chain has TRBV11-2 and TRBJ2-2, with TRBD2 matching 11 bases. Germline lookup yields CDR1 SGHAT and CDR2 FQNNGV. Trimming cost V 3 bases and J 7 bases; bases outside gene matches: 7. The CDR3 runs to 16 residues. The CDR3 DNA is TGTGCCAGCAGCTTGACTAGCGGGGTAGTTAACGGGGAGCTGTTTTTT. Its translation is CASSLTSGVVNGELFF.

V is TRBV3-1 (or the pseudogene TRBV3-2) and J is TRBJ2-1, with a possible D match to TRBD1 (6 bases). Trimming cost V 2 bases and J 12 bases, with 14 bases left between them. The CDR3 sequence is 13 residues long. Germline CDR1 is LGHDT and CDR2 is YNNKEL (reference sequence). The CDR3 sequence: CASSQSDRTGQFF. The CDR3 nucleotides are TGTGCCAGCAGCCAATCCGACAGGACGGGGCAGTTCTTC.

V usage is TRBV19 and J usage is TRBJ2-2; 8 bases map to TRBD2. CDR3 length: 16 amino acids. The V and J ends lost 0 bases and 4 bases, in that order; junction bases with no gene match: 4. Germline V gene lookup returns CDR1 LNHDA and CDR2 SQIVND (reference sequence). The CDR3 nucleotides are TGTGCCAGTAGTATAGAATACGGGGGGGGCACCGGGGAGCTGTTTTTT. Its translation is CASSIEYGGGTGELFF.

The V gene is TRBV3-1 (or the pseudogene TRBV3-2), the J gene TRBJ2-6, with D unclear. This CDR3 is 15 amino acids long. CDR1 and CDR2 from the germline V gene are LGHDT and YNNKEL (reference sequence). V was shortened by 0 bases and J by 0 bases, with 3 bases between the two germline ends. CDR3 nucleotide sequence: TGTGCCAGCAGCCAAGATTACTCTGGGGCCAACGTCCTGACTTTC. Protein: CASSQDYSGANVLTF.

The chain has TRBV21-1 and TRBJ2-7; the D call of TRBD2 is as the table states it, not checked on the DNA. TRBV21-1 is a pseudogene. The CDR3 loop spans 16 amino acids. The CDR3 DNA reads as TGTGCCAGCAGCATGCCTAGCGGGGGGGCCAGGTACGAGCAGTACGTC. Protein product: CASSMPSGGARYEQYV.

For this clone: The junction differs from germline at one of its ends, possibly a read error. The same CDR3 can be traced to other DNA sequences in this sample. The chain links TRBV9 to TRBJ2-3; D gene uncertain. CDR1 is SGDLS and CDR2 is YYNGEE in the germline V gene. This CDR3 spans 14 amino acids. The CDR3 nucleotides read TGTGCCAGCAGCGTAGACTTAAGCACGGATACGCAGTATTTT. It is translated as CASSVDLSTDTQYF.

The rearrangement links TRBV7-3 to TRBJ2-3; TRBD2 agrees at 10 bases. After removal of 4 bases from V and 1 base from J, the junction contained 5 bases not matched to a gene. The CDR3 consists of 16 residues. In germline, CDR1 is SGHTA, CDR2 FQGTGA. The CDR3 coding sequence is TGTGCCAGCAGCTCCACTAGCGGGGCGGGCACAGATACGCAGTATTTT. This gives the protein CASSSTSGAGTDTQYF. Drawing the rest from reference TRBV7-3 and TRBJ2-3, the complete variable domain is GAGVSQTPSNKVTEKGKYVELRCDPISGHTALYWYRQSLGQGPEFLIYFQGTGAADDSGLPNDRFFAVRPEGSVSTLKIQRTERGDSAVYLCASSSTSGAGTDTQYFGPGTRLTVL.

This clone was seen once. Other DNA sequences in the same sample also yield this CDR3. This chain uses TRBV7-2 with TRBJ2-5; 8 nucleotides agree with TRBD1. With 1 base clipped from V and 5 bases from J, the junction kept 6 bases outside the gene matches. Looked up from germline, CDR1 is SGHTA and CDR2 is FQGNSA. There are 15 residues in the CDR3. CDR3 sequence (DNA): TGTGCCAGCAGCTTAGGACAGGGGCCCTGGGAGACCCAGTACTTC. Its translation: CASSLGQGPWETQYF.

The chain couples TRBV5-1 to TRBJ2-1; 8 bases are a match to TRBD1. The CDR3 contains 15 residues. Losses at the gene ends were 4 bases for V and 0 bases for J; bases not matched to a gene: 3. Germline V lookup: CDR1 SGHRS, CDR2 YFSETQ. As DNA, the CDR3 is TGCGCCAGCAGCCCCGGGACAGGCTCCTACAATGAGCAGTTCTTC. Translated: CASSPGTGSYNEQFF.

This clone was found once. The chain links TRBV5-1 to TRBJ2-1, with 8 nucleotides matching TRBD1. This CDR3 has 13 residues. V lost 0 bases, J lost 8 bases, and 1 base stayed unmatched. The germline V gene has CDR1 SGHRS and CDR2 YFSETQ. CDR3 in amino acids: CASSLETGDEQFF. Written as DNA, the CDR3 is TGCGCCAGCAGCTTGGAGACAGGGGATGAGCAGTTCTTC.